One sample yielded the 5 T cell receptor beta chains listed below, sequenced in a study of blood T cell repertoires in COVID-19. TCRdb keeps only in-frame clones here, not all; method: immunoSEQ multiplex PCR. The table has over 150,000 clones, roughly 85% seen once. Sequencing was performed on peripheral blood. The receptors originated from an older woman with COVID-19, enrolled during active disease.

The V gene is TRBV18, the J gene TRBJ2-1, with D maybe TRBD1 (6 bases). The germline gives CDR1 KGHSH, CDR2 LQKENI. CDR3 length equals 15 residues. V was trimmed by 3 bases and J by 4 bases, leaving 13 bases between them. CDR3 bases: TGTGCCAGCTCACCGACAGGCAAAAATTACAATGAGCAGTTCTTC. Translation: CASSPTGKNYNEQFF.

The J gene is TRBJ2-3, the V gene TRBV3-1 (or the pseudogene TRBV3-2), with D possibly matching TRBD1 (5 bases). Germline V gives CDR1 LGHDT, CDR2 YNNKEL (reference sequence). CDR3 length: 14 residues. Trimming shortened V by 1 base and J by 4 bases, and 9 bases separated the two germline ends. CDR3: CASSQGQGPDTQYF. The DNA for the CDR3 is TGTGCCAGCAGCCAAGGCCAGGGTCCAGATACGCAGTATTTT.

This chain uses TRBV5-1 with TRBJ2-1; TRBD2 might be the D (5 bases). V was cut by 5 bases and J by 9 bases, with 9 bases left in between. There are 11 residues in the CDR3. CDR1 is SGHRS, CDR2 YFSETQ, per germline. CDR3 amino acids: CASRLGGEQFF. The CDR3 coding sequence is TGCGCCAGCAGGTTAGGAGGTGAGCAGTTCTTC.

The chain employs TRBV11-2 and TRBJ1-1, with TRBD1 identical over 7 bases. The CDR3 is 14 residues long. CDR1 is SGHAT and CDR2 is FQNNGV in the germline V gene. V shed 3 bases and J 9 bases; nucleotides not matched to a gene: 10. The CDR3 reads CASSFYDRAEQAFF. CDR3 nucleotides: TGTGCCAGCAGCTTCTACGACAGGGCGGAACAAGCTTTCTTT.

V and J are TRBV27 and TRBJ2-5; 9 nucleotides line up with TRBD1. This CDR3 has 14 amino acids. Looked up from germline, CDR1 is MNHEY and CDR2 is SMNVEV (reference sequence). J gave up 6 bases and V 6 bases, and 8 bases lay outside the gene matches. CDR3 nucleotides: TGTGCCAGCAGCACAGGGGGCGTTATAAAGACCCAGTACTTC. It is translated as CASSTGGVIKTQYF.